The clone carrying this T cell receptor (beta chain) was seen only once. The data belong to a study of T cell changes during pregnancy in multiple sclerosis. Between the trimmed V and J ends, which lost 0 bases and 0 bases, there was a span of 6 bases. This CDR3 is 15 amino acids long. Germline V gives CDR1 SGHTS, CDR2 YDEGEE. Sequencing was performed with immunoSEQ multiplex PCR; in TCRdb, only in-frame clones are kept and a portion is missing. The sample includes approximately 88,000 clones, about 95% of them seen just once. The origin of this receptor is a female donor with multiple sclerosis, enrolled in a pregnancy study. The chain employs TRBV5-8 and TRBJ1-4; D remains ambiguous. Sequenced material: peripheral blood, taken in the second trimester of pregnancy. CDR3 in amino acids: CASSLEGATNEKLFF. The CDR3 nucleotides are TGTGCCAGCAGCTTGGAGGGAGCAACTAATGAAAAACTGTTTTTT.